This TCR beta chain emerged from a study of cytomegalovirus exposure and HLA in healthy donors. General observations from the study: Productive status was seen about 90% or about 30% of the time for most TCR beta V segments in an earlier analysis.

In the PCR, 60 Vbeta and 13 Jbeta primers were used. Profiled with immunoSEQ multiplex PCR; TCRdb holds only in-frame clones, not every one. Of about 130,000 clones in the sample, around two thirds were seen once. Notes on this clone: Its antigen is unknown.

Trimming removed 2 bases from V and 3 bases from J, with 8 bases in between. The CDR3 sequence is 14 residues long. Per the germline V gene, CDR1 is SGHNT and CDR2 is YYREEE (reference sequence). The source material was PBMCs. The origin of this receptor is a man between 18 and 35 years old in good health and CMV-seropositive. J is TRBJ1-4 and V is TRBV5-4; TRBD1 is a possible D gene (5 bases). The CDR3 loop reads CASSFGAANEKLFF. For the CDR3, the DNA is TGTGCCAGCAGCTTTGGGGCAGCTAATGAAAAACTGTTTTTT.